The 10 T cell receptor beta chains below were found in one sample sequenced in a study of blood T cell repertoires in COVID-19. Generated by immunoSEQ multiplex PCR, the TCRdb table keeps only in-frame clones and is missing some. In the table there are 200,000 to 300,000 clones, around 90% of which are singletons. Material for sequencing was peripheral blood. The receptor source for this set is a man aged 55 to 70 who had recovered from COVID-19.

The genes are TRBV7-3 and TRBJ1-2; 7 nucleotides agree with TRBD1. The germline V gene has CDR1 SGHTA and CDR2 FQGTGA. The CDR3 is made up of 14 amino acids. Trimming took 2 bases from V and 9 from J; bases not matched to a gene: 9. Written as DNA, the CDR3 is TGTGCCAGCAGCTTAGCCCGGCAGGGGGGAAGCTACACCTTC. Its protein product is CASSLARQGGSYTF.

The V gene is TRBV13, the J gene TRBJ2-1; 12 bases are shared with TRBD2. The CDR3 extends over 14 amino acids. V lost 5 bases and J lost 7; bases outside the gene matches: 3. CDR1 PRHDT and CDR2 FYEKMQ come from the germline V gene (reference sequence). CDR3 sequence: CASSAGLAGNEQFF. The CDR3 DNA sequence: TGTGCCAGCAGCGCCGGACTAGCGGGGAATGAGCAGTTCTTC.

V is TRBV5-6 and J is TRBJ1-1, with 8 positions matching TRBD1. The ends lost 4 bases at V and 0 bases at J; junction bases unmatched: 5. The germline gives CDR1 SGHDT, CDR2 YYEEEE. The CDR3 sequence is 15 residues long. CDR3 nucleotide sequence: TGTGCCAGCAGCCAGGGGGCCGGGATGAACACTGAAGCTTTCTTT. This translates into CASSQGAGMNTEAFF.

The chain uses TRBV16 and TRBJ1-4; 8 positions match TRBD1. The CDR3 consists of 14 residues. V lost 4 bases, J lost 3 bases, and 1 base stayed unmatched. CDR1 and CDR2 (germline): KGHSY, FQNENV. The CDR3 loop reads CASSRQGSNEKLFF. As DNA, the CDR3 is TGTGCCAGCAGCCGACAGGGGTCTAATGAAAAACTGTTTTTT. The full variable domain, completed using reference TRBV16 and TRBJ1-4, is GEEVAQTPKHLVRGEGQKAKLYCAPIKGHSYVFWYQQVLKNEFKFLISFQNENVFDETGMPKERFSAKCLPNSPCSLEIQATKLEDSAVYFCASSRQGSNEKLFFGSGTQLSVL.

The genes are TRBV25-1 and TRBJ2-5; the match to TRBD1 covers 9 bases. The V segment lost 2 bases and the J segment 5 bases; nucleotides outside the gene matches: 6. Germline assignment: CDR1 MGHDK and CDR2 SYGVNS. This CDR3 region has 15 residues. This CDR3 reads CASSERDRAQETQYF. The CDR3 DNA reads TGTGCCAGCAGTGAACGGGACAGGGCACAGGAGACCCAGTACTTC.

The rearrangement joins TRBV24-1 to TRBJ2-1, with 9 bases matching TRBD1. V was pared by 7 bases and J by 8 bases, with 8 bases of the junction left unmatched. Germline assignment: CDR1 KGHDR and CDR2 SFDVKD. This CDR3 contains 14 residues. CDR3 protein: CATRGTGGGDEQFF. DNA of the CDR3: TGTGCCACCAGAGGAACAGGGGGCGGCGATGAGCAGTTCTTC.

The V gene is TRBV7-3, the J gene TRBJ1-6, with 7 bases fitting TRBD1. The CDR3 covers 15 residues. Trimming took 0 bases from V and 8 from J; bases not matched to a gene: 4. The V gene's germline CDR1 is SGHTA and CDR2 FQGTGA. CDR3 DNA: TGTGCCAGCAGCTTAACCTACAGGGGTGATTCACCCCTCCACTTT. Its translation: CASSLTYRGDSPLHF.

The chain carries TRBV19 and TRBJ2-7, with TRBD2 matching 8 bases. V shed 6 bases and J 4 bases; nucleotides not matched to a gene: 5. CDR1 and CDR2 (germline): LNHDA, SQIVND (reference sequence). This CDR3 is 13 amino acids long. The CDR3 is CASSGGASYEQYF. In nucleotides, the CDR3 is TGTGCCAGTAGCGGGGGGGCCAGTTACGAGCAGTACTTC. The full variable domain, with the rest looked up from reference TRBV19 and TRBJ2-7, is DGGITQSPKYLFRKEGQNVTLSCEQNLNHDAMYWYRQDPGQGLRLIYYSQIVNDFQKGDIAEGYSVSREKKESFPLTVTSAQKNPTAFYLCASSGGASYEQYFGPGTRLTVT.

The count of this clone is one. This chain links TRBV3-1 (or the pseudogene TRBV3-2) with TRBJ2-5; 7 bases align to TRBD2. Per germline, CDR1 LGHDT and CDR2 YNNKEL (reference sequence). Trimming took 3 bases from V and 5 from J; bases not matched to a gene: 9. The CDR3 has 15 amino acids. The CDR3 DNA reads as TGTGCCAGCAGCCAGACTAGCCGACCAGGCGAGACCCAGTACTTC. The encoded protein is CASSQTSRPGETQYF.

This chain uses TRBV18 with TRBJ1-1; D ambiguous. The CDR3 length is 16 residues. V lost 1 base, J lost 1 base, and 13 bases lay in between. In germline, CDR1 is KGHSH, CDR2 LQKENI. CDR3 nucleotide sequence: TGTGCCAGCTCACCACTGGGAGAGGCGAGGAACACTGAAGCTTTCTTT. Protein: CASSPLGEARNTEAFF. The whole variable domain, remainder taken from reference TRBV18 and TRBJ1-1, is NAGVMQNPRHLVRRRGQEARLRCSPMKGHSHVYWYRQLPEEGLKFMVYLQKENIIDESGMPKERFSAEFPKEGPSILRIQQVVRGDSAAYFCASSPLGEARNTEAFFGQGTRLTVV.